A single sample gave rise to the 8 T cell receptor beta chains below, sequenced in a study of OX40 agonist ivuxolimab in advanced cancers. The method was immunoSEQ multiplex PCR; TCRdb's version includes in-frame clones alone and lacks a portion of them. The sample carries 15,000 to 20,000 clones, approximately 85% recorded once. This material consisted of CD4+ or CD8+ T cells sorted from blood, taken in a trial of the OX40 agonist ivuxolimab. The receptors were sampled from an adult with an advanced solid tumor such as melanoma, head and neck, liver or kidney cancer.

Ten or more counts support this clone. V is TRBV2 and J is TRBJ1-2, with a possible D match to TRBD1 (5 bases). Germline CDR1 reads SNHLY; CDR2 reads FYNNEI. This CDR3 has 13 residues. Between the trimmed V and J ends, which lost 11 bases and 10 bases, there was a span of 23 bases. The CDR3 loop reads CASQGERFWIYTF. CDR3 in DNA: TGTGCCTCCCAAGGGGAAAGGTTCTGGATCTACACCTTC.

V usage is TRBV4-1 and J usage is TRBJ1-2; 8 nucleotides match TRBD1. CDR1 is MGHRA and CDR2 is YSYEKL in the germline V gene. The junction had 8 bases not matched to a gene; V was cut back by 0 bases and J by 5 bases. The CDR3 is made up of 16 amino acids. The CDR3 reads CASSQDAGGAVYGYTF. As DNA, the CDR3 is TGCGCCAGCAGCCAAGATGCAGGGGGCGCCGTGTATGGCTACACCTTC.

The chain is built from TRBV27 and TRBJ2-7; 8 bases map to TRBD1. V lost 3 bases, J lost 6 bases, and 7 bases stayed unmatched. Per the germline V gene, CDR1 is MNHEY and CDR2 is SMNVEV (reference sequence). This CDR3 contains 14 residues. CDR3 DNA sequence: TGTGCCAGCAGTTTCGGGACAGGTCACAGCGAGCAGTACTTC. This sequence encodes CASSFGTGHSEQYF.

The chain carries TRBV15 and TRBJ1-1, with D perhaps matching TRBD1 (5 bases). Trimming stripped 3 bases from V and 4 bases from J, with 12 bases between. There are 14 residues in the CDR3. Germline lookup yields CDR1 LNHNV and CDR2 YYDKDF (reference sequence). The CDR3 DNA follows: TGTGCCACCAGCAGGGGGCGACTGGGCACTGAAGCTTTCTTT. This codes for CATSRGRLGTEAFF.

The V and J genes are TRBV7-6 and TRBJ1-1; 7 positions match TRBD1. Germline V gene sequence: CDR1 SGHVS, CDR2 FNYEAQ. The length of the CDR3 is 15 residues. Germline trimming cut 6 bases from V and 1 base from J; bases unmatched to any gene: 8. DNA of the CDR3: TGTGCCAGCAGTTTTGGACAGGCGGGGAACACTGAAGCTTTCTTT. Protein product: CASSFGQAGNTEAFF.

The rearrangement links TRBV11-3 to TRBJ1-1; TRBD1 is a possible D gene (5 bases). V lost 6 bases to trimming and J lost 9 bases, with 20 bases between them. This CDR3 is built from 14 residues. Germline V gives CDR1 SGHNT, CDR2 YENEEA. Written as DNA, the CDR3 is TGTGCCAGCAGTTACCGGGGCTTCGCCCTACAAGCTTTCTTT. Residues: CASSYRGFALQAFF.

The genes are TRBV9 and TRBJ1-1, with 7 bases that match TRBD1. The CDR3 totals 13 residues. Germline assignment: CDR1 SGDLS and CDR2 YYNGEE. Trimming cost V 4 bases and J 7 bases; bases outside gene matches: 7. CDR3 in amino acids: CASSPLRGLEAFF. CDR3 bases: TGTGCCAGCAGCCCACTGAGGGGGCTTGAAGCTTTCTTT. The full variable domain, rest sourced from reference TRBV9 and TRBJ1-1, is DSGVTQTPKHLITATGQRVTLRCSPRSGDLSVYWYQQSLDQGLQFLIQYYNGEERAKGNILERFSAQQFPDLHSELNLSSLELGDSALYFCASSPLRGLEAFFGQGTRLTVV.

CDR3 in DNA: TGTGCCAGCAGTTTATTCAGGGGGATAAAGAACACTGAAGCTTTCTTT. Its protein is CASSLFRGIKNTEAFF. The rearrangement uses TRBV28 and TRBJ1-1; 7 bases fit TRBD1. CDR3 length equals 16 residues. J lost 1 base, V lost 1 base, and 6 bases had no gene match. Germline-derived CDR1 and CDR2 are MDHEN and SYDVKM.